This T cell receptor (beta chain) was sequenced in a study of beta chain features in type 1 diabetes. Expressed TCRB transcripts were sequenced because the entire RNA isolate underwent reverse transcription. Using immunoSEQ multiplex PCR, the repertoire was profiled, and TCRdb retains in-frame clones only, with some absent. The sample includes approximately 170,000 clones, approximately 8.4% of them seen just once. This clone turned up a few times. The CDR3 loop spans 13 amino acids. The V and J ends lost 3 bases and 5 bases, in that order; junction bases with no gene match: 0. Germline CDR1 SGHAT, CDR2 FQNNGV.

The chain uses TRBV11-2 and TRBJ2-2; 7 bases map to TRBD1. The source material was central memory CD4+ T cells from blood. The TCR comes from a woman aged 18 to 35 in good health. This chain's CDR3 is CASSLTGTGELFF. The DNA of the CDR3 is TGTGCCAGCAGCTTGACAGGGACCGGGGAGCTGTTTTTT.